The present T cell receptor beta chain was sequenced within a study of blood T cell repertoires in COVID-19. Looking at the study overall: In each case, the material was cDNA or gDNA derived from T cells, B-cell-depleted T cells, or PBMCs.

Only one count was recorded for this clone. This CDR3 spans 15 amino acids. V dropped 7 bases and J dropped 2; count of bases not matched to a gene: 6. Germline lookup yields CDR1 LNHDA and CDR2 SQIVND (reference sequence). Some clones are missing from TCRdb's copy, which holds only in-frame ones; the method was immunoSEQ multiplex PCR. The sample includes 65,000 or so clones, 70% to 90% seen only once; the top ten take approximately 15%. The TCR originated in an elderly man with acute or convalescent COVID-19. The genes are TRBV19 and TRBJ2-2, with 8 bases fitting TRBD1. Sequenced: peripheral blood. The CDR3 is CASTRTGTNTGELFF. The CDR3 region has the DNA TGTGCCAGTACCAGGACAGGGACAAACACCGGGGAGCTGTTTTTT.